This T cell receptor (beta chain) comes out of a study of cytomegalovirus exposure and HLA in healthy donors. The CDR3 loop spans 14 amino acids. Losses at the gene ends were 6 bases for V and 6 bases for J; bases not matched to a gene: 8. CDR1 and CDR2 from the germline V gene are SGHVS and FNYEAQ. TCRdb's copy holds only in-frame clones and misses some; the assay was immunoSEQ multiplex PCR. The sample consists of over 200,000 clones, roughly 85% of them appearing once. V and J are TRBV7-6 and TRBJ2-7, with TRBD2 identical over 10 bases. Source material: PBMCs. This clonotype originated in a woman under 30 in good health and CMV-seronegative. For the CDR3, the DNA is TGTGCCAGCAGTCCCAGCGGGGGGGCACTCGAGCAGTACTTC. Protein product: CASSPSGGALEQYF.